One sample yielded the 18 T cell receptor beta chains listed below, sequenced in a study of blood T cells in healthy people across ages (dated by TCRdb to between 2014 and 2017). Libraries were constructed by 5' RACE. Sequenced using an Illumina HiSeq 2500. A second PCR of about 7 to 12 cycles was run with a J-beta primer mix and a sample-barcoded 5' primer. TCRdb cleaned the public reads at Q25 with fastp, built clones with MiXCR and kept in-frame beta chains. Every distinct CDR3 protein forms one entry, paired with its most common genes and DNA. The sample yields almost 550,000 distinct CDR3 sequences; 24% were counted once. 8.7% of the sample is taken by the ten largest. The same data also contributed to another study, on T cells of mothers and their children.

The material sequenced was blood. These receptor sequences come from a boy aged 10-17 years in good health.

The chain has TRBV18 and TRBJ2-7, with a weak D call TRBD2 (6 bases). Germline loops: CDR1 KGHSH, CDR2 LQKENI. This CDR3 contains 15 residues. V was trimmed by 3 bases and J by 7 bases, leaving 19 bases between them. CDR3: CASSPMPASVEEQYF. The CDR3 DNA reads as TGTGCCAGCTCACCTATGCCCGCTAGCGTGGAAGAGCAGTACTTC.

The CDR3 region has the DNA TGTGCCAGCAGCCCGTCGCTAGCGGGAGTCTACGAGCAGTACTTC. Translating gives CASSPSLAGVYEQYF. The chain combines TRBV28 with TRBJ2-7; the match to TRBD2 covers 10 bases. The junction had 8 bases not matched to a gene; V was cut back by 6 bases and J by 3 bases. The germline V gene encodes CDR1 MDHEN and CDR2 SYDVKM. CDR3 length equals 15 residues.

This clonotype was seen more than once but under ten times. The chain couples TRBV20-1 to TRBJ2-4; D is possibly TRBD2 (6 bases). Germline CDR1 and CDR2: DFQATT and SNEGSKA (reference sequence). The CDR3 loop spans 14 amino acids. V was pared by 1 base and J by 0 bases, with 7 bases between. CDR3 nucleotide sequence: TGCAGTGCTAGAGCGGGACTAGCCAAAAACATTCAGTACTTC. Its protein is CSARAGLAKNIQYF.

This chain joins TRBV7-8 and TRBJ2-5; 8 positions agree with TRBD1. The last part of the DNA fits TRBJ2-7 better; the J call may be wrong. Germline lookup yields CDR1 SGHVS and CDR2 FQNEAQ. The CDR3 is 13 residues long. DNA of the CDR3: TGTGCCAGCAGGGACAGGGACCTCTACGAGCAGTACTTC. Translation: CASRDRDLYEQYF.

The chain employs TRBV7-9 and TRBJ2-5; TRBD2 matches 10 bases. This CDR3 has 17 amino acids. Germline CDR1 SEHNR, CDR2 FQNEAQ (reference sequence). Unmatched junction bases numbered 14, after V lost 5 bases and J lost 5 bases. As DNA, the CDR3 is TGTGCCAGCAGCAGCCGGACTAGCGGTTATAGCGGGGAGACCCAGTACTTC. It yields the protein CASSSRTSGYSGETQYF.

A single count supports this clonotype. The chain is built from TRBV20-1 and TRBJ2-3, with D uncertain. V gave up 3 bases and J gave up 2 bases, with 15 bases separating them. From germline, CDR1 is DFQATT and CDR2 SNEGSKA (reference sequence). The CDR3 length is 15 residues. CDR3 DNA: TGCAGTGCTAGCCCCCCAATAGGTTTCACAGATACGCAGTATTTT. Its translation: CSASPPIGFTDTQYF.

The chain uses TRBV7-9 and TRBJ1-1, with unresolved D. From germline, CDR1 is SEHNR and CDR2 FQNEAQ (reference sequence). This CDR3 contains 14 residues. Trimming took off 7 bases at V and 0 bases at J, with 12 bases between the two ends. The CDR3 is CASTLTEMNTEAFF. CDR3 DNA: TGTGCCAGCACCCTTACAGAGATGAACACTGAAGCTTTCTTT.

As to this clonotype: Germline is not matched at one junction end, which may reflect a read error. V and J are TRBV6-1 and TRBJ2-5, with D tentatively TRBD1 (7 bases). The CDR3 has 14 amino acids. Germline V CDR1 and CDR2: MNHNS, SASEGT. DNA for the CDR3: TGTGTCAGCAGGGGGGTTTTGTGCCAAGAGACCCAGTACTTC. Amino acid sequence: CVSRGVLCQETQYF.

In its sample, this clonotype was seen many times. This chain joins TRBV18 and TRBJ2-5; D gene unclear. Germline assignment: CDR1 KGHSH and CDR2 LQKENI. Trimming removed 8 bases from V and 2 bases from J, with 12 bases in between. The CDR3 is 13 amino acids. The DNA for the CDR3 is TGTGCCAGCAGCCCGCCCGGGCAAGAGACCCAGTACTTC. The encoded protein is CASSPPGQETQYF.

This clonotype was seen more than once but under ten times. The chain employs TRBV27 and TRBJ2-2; D remains ambiguous. The CDR3 has 13 amino acids. The V gene lost 5 bases and the J gene lost 1 base, with 5 bases spanning the gap. Germline V gene data show CDR1 as MNHEY and CDR2 as SMNVEV (reference sequence). CDR3 nucleotide sequence: TGTGCCAGCAGTCCTTGGAACACCGGGGAGCTGTTTTTT. Protein sequence: CASSPWNTGELFF.

This clonotype was counted a few times. The V call is TRBV18, the J call TRBJ2-1, with a tentative D call TRBD2 (5 bases). Trimming took 3 bases from V and 8 from J, leaving 14 bases between them. The CDR3 is made up of 14 amino acids. Germline V gene lookup returns CDR1 KGHSH and CDR2 LQKENI. The CDR3 bases are TGTGCCAGCTCACCCTCCACTGCCGGGGATGAGCAGTTCTTC. Amino acids: CASSPSTAGDEQFF.

V and J are TRBV5-1 and TRBJ2-1, with 7 bases identical to TRBD2. CDR1 is SGHRS and CDR2 is YFSETQ in the germline V gene. The CDR3 has 16 amino acids. Germline trimming cut 0 bases from V and 5 bases from J; bases unmatched to any gene: 8. The CDR3 is CASSLAAQGGNNEQFF. The CDR3 nucleotides are TGCGCCAGCAGCTTGGCCGCGCAGGGAGGGAACAATGAGCAGTTCTTC. Together with reference TRBV5-1 and TRBJ2-1, the CDR3 gives the full variable domain: KAGVTQTPRYLIKTRGQQVTLSCSPISGHRSVSWYQQTPGQGLQFLFEYFSETQRNKGNFPGRFSGRQFSNSRSEMNVSTLELGDSALYLCASSLAAQGGNNEQFFGPGTRLTVL.

The chain uses TRBV7-6 and TRBJ2-1; possible D gene TRBD2, 6 bases. Trimming stripped 1 base from V and 4 bases from J, with 8 bases between. The CDR3 length is 14 residues. From germline, CDR1 is SGHVS and CDR2 FNYEAQ. The CDR3 DNA reads TGTGCCAGCAGCTTAGTGGGGGGTTACAATGAGCAGTTCTTC. It yields the protein CASSLVGGYNEQFF.

This chain uses TRBV5-6 with TRBJ2-1; tentative D call: TRBD1 (6 bases). CDR3 length: 16 residues. Germline V gene sequence: CDR1 SGHDT, CDR2 YYEEEE. V was trimmed by 3 bases and J by 7 bases, leaving 20 bases between them. CDR3 nucleotides: TGTGCCAGCAGCTCTACCGGACAGATCTGGAGGAATGAGCAGTTCTTC. As protein: CASSSTGQIWRNEQFF.

With respect to this clonotype: One end of the junction does not line up with germline, which may come from a read error. V gene TRBV29-1 combines with J gene TRBJ1-4; TRBD1 matches 9 bases. This CDR3 has 15 amino acids. Germline V gene data show CDR1 as SQVTM and CDR2 as ANQGSEA. DNA of the CDR3: TGCAGCGTCTCGACAGGGGGGAGCCGGGGCGAAAAACTGCTTTTT. As protein: CSVSTGGSRGEKLLF.

CDR3 region: CASRDSHSNQPQHF. The DNA for the CDR3 is TGTGCCAGCAGGGACAGTCATAGCAATCAGCCCCAGCATTTT. The rearrangement uses TRBV27 and TRBJ1-5, with a tentative D call TRBD1 (6 bases). The V end lost 6 bases, the J end lost 0 bases, and 9 bases lay between the germline ends. There are 14 residues in the CDR3. Germline-derived CDR1 and CDR2 are MNHEY and SMNVEV (reference sequence).

The V and J genes are TRBV24-1 and TRBJ1-2, with D hard to call. CDR1 KGHDR and CDR2 SFDVKD come from the germline V gene. The CDR3 contains 13 residues. The germline V and J ends were trimmed by 2 bases and 7 bases, with 10 bases remaining between them. CDR3 amino acids: CATSDSWVGGYTF. The CDR3 coding sequence is TGTGCCACCAGTGATTCGTGGGTCGGTGGCTACACCTTC.

For this clonotype: This may be a read error: a much more frequent sequence differs by one nucleotide. V usage is TRBV7-2 and J usage is TRBJ2-3; unclear D gene. This CDR3 spans 13 amino acids. Germline lookup yields CDR1 SGHTA and CDR2 FQGNSA. Trimming pared 5 bases from V and 2 bases from J, leaving 8 bases between. The CDR3, as DNA: TGTACCAGCAGCCCCGGGCTCACAGATACGCAGTATTTT. It is translated as CTSSPGLTDTQYF.